This record covers a single TCR beta chain. Antigen unknown. V was cut by 2 bases and J by 1 base, with 4 bases left in between. The CDR3 sequence is 13 residues long. Germline CDR1 reads SGHRS; CDR2 reads YFSETQ. These data originate in a study of T cell responses to AZD1222 COVID-19 vaccine. This table comes from immunoSEQ multiplex PCR, and its TCRdb copy is limited to in-frame clones, with some not included. The sample gives some 180,000 clones, 80% to 95% of which show up once; about 1% is in the top ten. Study results and limitations: A reported finding is that nearly half of spike-specific TCRs target unmutated variant regions. The study identified only five or six AZD1222 recipients as seropositive at baseline.

This sequence was found in an adult who received the MenACWY meningococcal vaccine as a control. The rearrangement links TRBV5-1 to TRBJ1-5; D gene unclear. Source: peripheral blood, taken 28 days after the second dose of the MenACWY control vaccine. In nucleotides, the CDR3 is TGCGCCAGCAGCTTCACAAGCAATCAGCCCCAGCATTTT. Translation gives CASSFTSNQPQHF.